One and the same sample provided the 2 T cell receptor beta chains below, sequenced in a study of early T cells in non-severe SARS-CoV-2 infection. MiXCR was run by TCRdb on the 5' RACE reads, yielding one entry per CDR3 protein. The sample carries tens of thousands of distinct CDR3 sequences, over 9.5% recorded once. The sample consisted of whole blood, taken at baseline. The receptors stem from an adult who was a healthcare worker with PCR-confirmed SARS-CoV-2 infection or an uninfected control (not recorded which).

The chain links TRBV10-2 to TRBJ2-7; D is unresolved. Looked up from germline, CDR1 is WSHSY and CDR2 is SAAADI. Trimming took 3 bases from V and 1 from J, leaving 7 bases between them. CDR3 length equals 13 residues. CDR3 protein: CASSDQRSYEQYF. CDR3 nucleotide sequence: TGCGCCAGCAGTGACCAGAGATCCTACGAGCAGTACTTC.

This clonotype was seen many times. The chain couples TRBV7-3 to TRBJ2-3; TRBD2 aligns across 10 bases. Per germline, CDR1 SGHTA and CDR2 FQGTGA. This CDR3 spans 14 amino acids. V gave up 6 bases and J gave up 5 bases; unmatched junction bases: 5. The DNA of the CDR3 is TGTGCCAGCAGGCCCGCTAGCGGGGGAGATACGCAGTATTTT. Protein sequence: CASRPASGGDTQYF. Based on the CDR3 plus reference TRBV7-3 and TRBJ2-3, the full variable domain is GAGVSQTPSNKVTEKGKYVELRCDPISGHTALYWYRQSLGQGPEFLIYFQGTGAADDSGLPNDRFFAVRPEGSVSTLKIQRTERGDSAVYLCASRPASGGDTQYFGPGTRLTVL.